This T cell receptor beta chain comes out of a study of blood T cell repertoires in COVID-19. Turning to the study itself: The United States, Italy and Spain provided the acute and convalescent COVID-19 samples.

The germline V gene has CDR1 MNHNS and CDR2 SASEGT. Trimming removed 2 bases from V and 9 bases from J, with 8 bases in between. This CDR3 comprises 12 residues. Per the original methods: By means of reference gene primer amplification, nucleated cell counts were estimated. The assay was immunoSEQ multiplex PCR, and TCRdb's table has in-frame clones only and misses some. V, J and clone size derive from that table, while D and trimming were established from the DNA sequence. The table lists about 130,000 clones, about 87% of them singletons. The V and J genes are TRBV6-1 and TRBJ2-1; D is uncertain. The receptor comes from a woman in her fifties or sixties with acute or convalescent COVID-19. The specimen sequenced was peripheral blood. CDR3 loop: CASSEPPSEQFF. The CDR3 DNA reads TGTGCCAGCAGTGAACCACCCAGTGAGCAGTTCTTC.